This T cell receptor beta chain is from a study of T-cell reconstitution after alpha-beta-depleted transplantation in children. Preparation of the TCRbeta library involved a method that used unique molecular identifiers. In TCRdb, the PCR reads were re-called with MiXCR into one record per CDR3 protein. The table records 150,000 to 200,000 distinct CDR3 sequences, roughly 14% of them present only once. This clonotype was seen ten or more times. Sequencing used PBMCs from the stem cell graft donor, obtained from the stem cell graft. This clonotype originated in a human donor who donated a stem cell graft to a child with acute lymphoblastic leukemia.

The CDR3 here is CASSLRQGVSNEQFF. CDR3 DNA: TGTGCCAGCAGCTTACGACAGGGGGTGAGCAATGAGCAGTTCTTC. J is TRBJ2-1 and V is TRBV11-2; 9 bases agree with TRBD1. J was trimmed by 6 bases and V by 2 bases; bases with no gene match: 5. CDR1 and CDR2 (germline): SGHAT, FQNNGV. This CDR3 region has 15 residues.